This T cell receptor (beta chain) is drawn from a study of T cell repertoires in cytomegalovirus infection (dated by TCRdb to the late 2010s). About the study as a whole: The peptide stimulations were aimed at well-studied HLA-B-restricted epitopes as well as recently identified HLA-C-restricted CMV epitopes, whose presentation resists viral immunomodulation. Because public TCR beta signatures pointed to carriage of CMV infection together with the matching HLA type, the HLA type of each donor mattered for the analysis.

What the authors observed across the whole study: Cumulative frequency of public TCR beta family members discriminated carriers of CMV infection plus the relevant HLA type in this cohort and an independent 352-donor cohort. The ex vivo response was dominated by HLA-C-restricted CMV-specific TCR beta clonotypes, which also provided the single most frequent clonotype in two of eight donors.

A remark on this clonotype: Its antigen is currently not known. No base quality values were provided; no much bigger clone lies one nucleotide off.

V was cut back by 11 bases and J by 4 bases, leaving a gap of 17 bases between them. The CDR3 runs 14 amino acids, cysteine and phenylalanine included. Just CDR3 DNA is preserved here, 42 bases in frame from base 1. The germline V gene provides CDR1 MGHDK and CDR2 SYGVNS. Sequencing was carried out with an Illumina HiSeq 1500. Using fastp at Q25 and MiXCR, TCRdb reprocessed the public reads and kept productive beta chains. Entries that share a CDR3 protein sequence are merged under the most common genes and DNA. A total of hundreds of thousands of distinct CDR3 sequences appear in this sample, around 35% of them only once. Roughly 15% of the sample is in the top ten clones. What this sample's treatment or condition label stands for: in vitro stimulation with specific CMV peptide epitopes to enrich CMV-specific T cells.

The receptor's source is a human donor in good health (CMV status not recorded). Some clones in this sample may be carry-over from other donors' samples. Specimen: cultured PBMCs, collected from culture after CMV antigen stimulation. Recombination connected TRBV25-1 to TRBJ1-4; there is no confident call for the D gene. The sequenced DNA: TGTGCCTCCTCCGGATCAGATTATAATGAAAAACTGTTTTTT. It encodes CASSGSDYNEKLFF.